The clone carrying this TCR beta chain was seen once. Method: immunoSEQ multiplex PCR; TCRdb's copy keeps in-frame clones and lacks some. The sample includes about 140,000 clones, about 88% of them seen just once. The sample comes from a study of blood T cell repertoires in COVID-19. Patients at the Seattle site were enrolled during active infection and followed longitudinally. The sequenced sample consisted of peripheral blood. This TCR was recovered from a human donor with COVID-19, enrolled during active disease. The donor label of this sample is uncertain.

CDR3 nucleotides: TGCAGTGCTAGTGGGGACACATGGGAGGGGAACACCGGGGAGCTGTTTTTT. This codes for CSASGDTWEGNTGELFF. The chain recombines TRBV20-1 with TRBJ2-2; a possible D gene is TRBD2 (7 bases). This CDR3 is 17 amino acids long. CDR1 and CDR2 (germline): DFQATT, SNEGSKA (reference sequence). The germline V and J ends were trimmed by 3 bases and 1 base, with 18 bases remaining between them.